The entry below describes one TCR beta chain. The target antigen is unknown. Generated by immunoSEQ multiplex PCR, the TCRdb table keeps only in-frame clones and is missing some. The repertoire holds fewer than 120,000 clones, about nine tenths seen once, with approximately 8% in the top ten. There are 16 residues in the CDR3. Trimming removed 2 bases from V and 5 bases from J, with 15 bases in between. Germline CDR1 is SGHDN and CDR2 is FVKESK. This entry is derived from a study of T cell responses to AZD1222 COVID-19 vaccine. Study findings and constraints: No day 14 peak samples; only post-peak repertoires were characterized. Increases in Spike-specific TCR breadth and depth were seen after two AZD1222 doses. Spike was spanned by vaccine-associated CD4 TCRs, which were dominant at 160-218 and 743-854. Donors were mostly white British, more females; clonal diversity possibly underestimated.

The TCR was taken from an adult in good health. The specimen comprised peripheral blood, sampled on day 0 of AZD1222 vaccination. The chain couples TRBV14 to TRBJ2-2; D is unclear. The CDR3 region has the DNA TGTGCCAGCAGCCAATTCCCCCACCCGGAGACCGGGGAGCTGTTTTTT. Translation gives CASSQFPHPETGELFF.